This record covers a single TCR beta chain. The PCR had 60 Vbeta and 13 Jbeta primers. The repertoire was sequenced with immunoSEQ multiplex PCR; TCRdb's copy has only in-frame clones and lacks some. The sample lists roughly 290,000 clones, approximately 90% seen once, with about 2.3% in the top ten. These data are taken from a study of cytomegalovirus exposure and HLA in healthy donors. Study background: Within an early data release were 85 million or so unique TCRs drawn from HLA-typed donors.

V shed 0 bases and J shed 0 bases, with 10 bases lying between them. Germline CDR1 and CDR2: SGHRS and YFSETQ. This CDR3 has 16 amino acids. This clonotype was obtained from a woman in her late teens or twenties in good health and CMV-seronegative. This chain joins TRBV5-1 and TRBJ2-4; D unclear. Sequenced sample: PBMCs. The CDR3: CASSLGTALAKNIQYF. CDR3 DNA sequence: TGCGCCAGCAGCTTGGGAACAGCTCTAGCCAAAAACATTCAGTACTTC. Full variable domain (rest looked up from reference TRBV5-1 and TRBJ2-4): KAGVTQTPRYLIKTRGQQVTLSCSPISGHRSVSWYQQTPGQGLQFLFEYFSETQRNKGNFPGRFSGRQFSNSRSEMNVSTLELGDSALYLCASSLGTALAKNIQYFGAGTRLSVL.